The entry that follows covers one T cell receptor (beta chain) sequence. This specimen belongs to a study of blood T cell repertoires in COVID-19. Study summary: Acute and convalescent COVID-19 specimens originated in the United States, Italy and Spain.

Profiled with immunoSEQ multiplex PCR; TCRdb holds only in-frame clones, not every one. This sample yields 150,000 or so clones, of which about 85% are seen a single time; about 5.8% belongs to the top ten. Each participant's cohort was designated according to participant-reported clinical history. Germline V CDR1 and CDR2: MGHRA, YSYEKL. Trimming took 4 bases from V and 2 from J; bases not matched to a gene: 10. The CDR3 has 17 amino acids. Material for sequencing was PBMCs or T cells enriched from blood (not recorded which). The rearrangement uses TRBV4-1 and TRBJ1-5; 8 nucleotides align to TRBD1. The receptor comes from a woman between 35 and 50 years old with acute COVID-19. CDR3 region: CASSLDRGLTGNQPQHF. CDR3 DNA: TGCGCCAGCAGCCTAGACAGGGGTCTGACGGGCAATCAGCCCCAGCATTTT.